This TCR beta chain is drawn from a study of cytomegalovirus exposure and HLA in healthy donors (dated by TCRdb to 2015 to 2018). Background on the whole study: According to an earlier analysis of a few hundred of the donors, 150 million to 200 million T cells yielded some 120 million unique TCR beta sequences and about 280 Gb of sequence data. An early release covering 550 to 700 HLA-typed donors comprised about 310 gigabases of sequencing data and approximately 80 million unique TCR sequences. Of the 300 to 450 genotyped donors, 75% to 85% were placed in the genetic ancestry cluster associated with self-reported Caucasian donors. The study aimed to test whether signatures of past pathogen exposure could be identified by cataloging public T cell receptors. Using immunosequencing, the study profiled T cell repertoires from about 650 subjects and related those repertoires to cytomegalovirus serostatus. In addition to the first cohort of 650 to 750 subjects, a separate validation cohort of approximately 120 different subjects was used. High-throughput TCR immunosequencing, statistical association of individual TCRs with disease status, and machine learning were combined to predict cytomegalovirus infection status. To study patterns of TCR occurrence, a later analysis re-analyzed previously published TCR beta repertoires from 666 donors and added high-resolution HLA genotyping. Rather than using new phenotypic data, the later analysis identified candidate immune exposures from TCR beta sequences and from how often those sequences occurred across donors. In an earlier analysis of roughly 580 of the donors, high-throughput TCR beta sequencing was used to judge whether each TCR beta V gene segment behaved as functional or pseudogenic. Donor age, sex, ethnicity and CMV serostatus were compiled alongside the repertoire data. Genome-wide SNP genotypes for about 65% of the 666 donors were used in a later genetic analysis, which treated that subset as a discovery cohort. All discovery cohort repertoires had been generated using a single sequencing platform. HLA typing covered class I and class II loci at four-digit resolution. Typing coverage varied by locus: about 620-630 donors for A, B, C, DRB1 and DQB1; around 560 for DQA1; 600 to 610 for DPA1; around 490 for DPB1. A handful of DR-DQ haplotypes were handled as single units for association and clustering because linkage in the cohort was strong. Among some 400 genotyped donors of the cohort, an average of around 220,000 unique TCR beta nucleotide sequences was sequenced per donor, of which about 18% were non-productive.

According to the germline V gene, CDR1 reads SGHAT and CDR2 reads FQNNGV. The CDR3 runs 15 amino acids, cysteine and phenylalanine included. Of the read, only the CDR3 DNA is kept; its 45 bases are in frame from base 1. A distance of 15 bases separates the germline ends of V and J, which lose 3 bases and 6 bases respectively. The cohort consisted of 650 to 700 healthy bone marrow donors. At the time of sampling, all cohort members were nominally healthy, though unrecorded immune exposures were likely present. The donor was CMV seronegative and was included in the group of several hundred seronegative cohort members. A peripheral blood sample was provided by each donor, and peripheral blood mononuclear cells were used for TCR beta sequencing. Genomic DNA extraction from the blood cell samples was performed with the Qiagen DNeasy Blood Extraction Kit. Library creation used the immunoSEQ multiplex PCR assay. A mixture of 60 forward primers for TCR Vbeta segments and 13 reverse primers for TCR Jbeta segments was used in the multiplex PCR. A multiplex PCR assay on genomic DNA amplified the CDR3 region of rearranged TCR beta genes. The amplified TCR beta libraries were sequenced on the Illumina HiSeq System as 87-base-pair reads. Regarding the original processing steps: A later analysis tallied around 80 million unique TCR beta chains across the 610 or so repertoires, and some 12 million of those chains were shared by two or more donors. Raw reads were error-corrected and collapsed into unique sequences by a nearest-neighbor algorithm in which closely related sequences were merged to remove PCR and sequencing errors. Alignment of CDR3 sequences to IMGT reference sequences was used to assign V, D and J gene segments. For a sequence to be retained, at least a six-nucleotide match to both a V gene segment and a J gene segment was required. Rearrangements were called productive when the CDR3 lacked stop codons and stayed in frame with V and J; all others were non-productive. CDR3 was defined according to IMGT convention as the region running from the second conserved V-encoded cysteine to the conserved J-encoded phenylalanine. In an earlier analysis of more than 550 of the donors, sequences lacking an unambiguous match to a single V gene segment were excluded. In an earlier analysis of about 590 of the donors, a V segment was called functional when productive rearrangements were above 56.7%, and segregating when the standard deviation between donors exceeded 5%. To diagnose cytomegalovirus status from the catalog of TCR beta chain sequences, a statistical classification framework was built. V and J gene assignment, in a later analysis, came from comparing TCR nucleotide sequences with IMGT/GENE-DB human TR gene sequences. Using the TCRdist pipeline, a later analysis assigned CDR3 sequences along with most-parsimonious VDJ recombination scenarios. In a later analysis, every TCR beta chain was defined by the combination of its CDR3 amino acid sequence and its V-gene family, and reads without a unique V-gene family were dropped. As a way to deal with suspected cross-contamination and a sequencing artifact, a later analysis dropped 592 nucleotide sequences that were highly shared and had low generation probability. For each public chain, a later analysis derived a clonal expansion index from normalized ranks of inferred template counts within each repertoire. A later analysis computed generation probabilities with a VDJ recombination model fitted to out-of-frame rearrangements, and checked the results against IGoR. Hypergeometric tests were used in a later analysis to score TCR-TCR, TCR-HLA and TCR-CMV co-occurrence, with a repertoire-size bias correction applied to the TCR pairs. In a later analysis, false discovery rates were estimated by permuting HLA or CMV assignments 20 times. In a later analysis, co-occurring TCRs were grouped using DBSCAN, and TCRdist sequence similarity was added for clustering within HLA-allele-positive subsets. For co-occurrence clustering, repertoires with fewer than 30,000 or more than 120,000 public chains were excluded, along with about five repertoires with anomalous nucleotide sharing. In TCRdb, the immuneACCESS table is reduced to in-frame sequences with V and J assigned. These tables do not hold every clone; where another copy was compared, an unresolved V gene accounts for under half, and the others remain unexplained. That table furnishes V, J and clone size, whereas the DNA furnished D and trimming. The table of this sample itemizes approximately 40,000 clones. Of the sample, less than 2% falls within the top ten clones.

About this clone: Its antigen target is currently unknown.

What the authors observed across the whole study: When HLA alleles, especially DR and DQ, strongly co-occurred, attributing TCR associations to individual alleles was difficult. Because HLA typing was unavailable for some donors at each locus, only the typed subset was used in association tests. In both the original and validation cohorts, the classifier was reported to diagnose cytomegalovirus status with high specificity and sensitivity. In a later genetic analysis, a missense DCLRE1C variant was associated with V-gene and J-gene trimming of TCR beta chains, and the association was replicated in an independent cohort. For the cohort, immune exposure information was limited to CMV serostatus. The sequencing pipeline was judged likely to have produced a cluster of highly shared sequence variants as a technical artifact. A further reported finding was that TCR beta sequences accurately predicted the HLA-A and HLA-B alleles for most subjects in the first cohort. Roughly uniform sequencing depth across donors was assumed in presence/absence analyses, although this assumption may not hold. While some public TCRs were present in many individuals, most TCR sequences turned up only very rarely across donors. Because counts were too low, roughly 17 rarely observed V segments, including chromosome 9 orphons, were left out of the earlier analysis of 587 of the donors. In a later analysis, some 18,000 TCR beta sequences were associated with specific HLA alleles at a false discovery rate of 0.05. Correlated functional status among segregating V segments might reflect linkage disequilibrium, but an unknown experimental factor could not be ruled out. A later analysis reported that several top co-occurrence clusters appeared linked to parvovirus B19, influenza, CMV and Epstein-Barr virus. In an earlier analysis of roughly 560 of the donors, most TCR beta V segments were observed in productive rearrangements about 90% or about 30% of the time, broadly matching IMGT annotations. In the study, some 160 TCR beta chains were listed as associated with cytomegalovirus. Compared with equally common non-associated chains, HLA-associated TCR beta chains in a later analysis were more clonally expanded and had lower generation probabilities. According to the authors, the approach could potentially be generalized to other disease states and immunological phenotypes. Some IMGT-functional V segments, including TRBV6-2 and TRBV6-3, could not be distinguished by the 87-base-pair reads and were therefore excluded. This cohort had only TCR beta chains sequenced, and the lack of alpha or paired-chain data limited which features could be detected. In a later analysis, the rate of TCR association differed among HLA loci, with DRB1 alleles having the most associated TCRs and HLA-C alleles having the fewest. A later genetic analysis reported fewer N-insertions in productive TCRs among donors in an Asian-associated ancestry cluster than the roughly 690-donor mean. Most CMV-associated TCR beta chains appeared to be HLA-restricted in a later analysis, and the HLA associations seemed to be driven largely by CMV exposure. A few of the identified cytomegalovirus-associated TCR beta chains were confirmed in vitro to be specific for cytomegalovirus antigens.

The sequence derives from a woman aged 25-40 years in good health and CMV-seronegative. The chain is encoded by TRBV11-2 joined to TRBJ2-1; TRBD1 might be the D gene, on 5 matching bases. The sample consisted of PBMCs. CDR3 loop: CASSLDNFVGNEQFF. The nucleotide sequence reads TGTGCCAGCAGCTTGGACAATTTTGTTGGCAATGAGCAGTTCTTC.